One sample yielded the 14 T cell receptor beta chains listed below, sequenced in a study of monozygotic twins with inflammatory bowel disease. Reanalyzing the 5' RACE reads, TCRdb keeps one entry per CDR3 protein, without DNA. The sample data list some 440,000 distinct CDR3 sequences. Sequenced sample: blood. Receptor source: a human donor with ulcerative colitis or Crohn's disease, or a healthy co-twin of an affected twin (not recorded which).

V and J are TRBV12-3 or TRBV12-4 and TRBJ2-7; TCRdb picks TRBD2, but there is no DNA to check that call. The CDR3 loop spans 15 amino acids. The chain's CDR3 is CASSSLLAGGYEQYF.

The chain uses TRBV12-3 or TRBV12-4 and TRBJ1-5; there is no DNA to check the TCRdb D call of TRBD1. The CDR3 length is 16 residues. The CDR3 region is CASSLGPGRSNQPQHF.

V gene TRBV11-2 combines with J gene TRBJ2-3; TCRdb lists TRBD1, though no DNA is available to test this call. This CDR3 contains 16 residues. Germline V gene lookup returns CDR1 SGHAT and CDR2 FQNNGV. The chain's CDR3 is CASSWGGTVSTDTQYF.

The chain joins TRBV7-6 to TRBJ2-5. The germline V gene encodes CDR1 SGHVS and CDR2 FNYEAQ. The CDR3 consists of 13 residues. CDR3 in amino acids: CASSLQDQETQYF.

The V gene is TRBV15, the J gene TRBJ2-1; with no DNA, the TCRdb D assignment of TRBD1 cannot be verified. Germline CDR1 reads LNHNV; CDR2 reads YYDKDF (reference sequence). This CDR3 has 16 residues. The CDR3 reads CATSRDRGAGAREQFF.

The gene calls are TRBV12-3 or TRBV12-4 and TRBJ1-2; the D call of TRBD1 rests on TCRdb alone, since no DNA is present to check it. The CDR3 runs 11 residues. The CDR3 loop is CASTWGQIYTF.

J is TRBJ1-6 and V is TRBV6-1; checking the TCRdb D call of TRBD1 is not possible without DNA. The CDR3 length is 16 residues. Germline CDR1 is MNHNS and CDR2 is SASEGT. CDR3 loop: CASRLGQGSYNSPLHF.

The CDR3 here is CASSFRGKTEAFF. The chain links TRBV13 to TRBJ1-1; as DNA is missing, the TRBD1 call by TCRdb cannot be tested. CDR1 is PRHDT and CDR2 is FYEKMQ in the germline V gene (reference sequence). CDR3 size: 13 residues.

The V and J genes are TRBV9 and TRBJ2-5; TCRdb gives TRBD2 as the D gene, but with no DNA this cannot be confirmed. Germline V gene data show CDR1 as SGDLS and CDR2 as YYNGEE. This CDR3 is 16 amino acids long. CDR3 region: CASSAGTSGNSETQYF.

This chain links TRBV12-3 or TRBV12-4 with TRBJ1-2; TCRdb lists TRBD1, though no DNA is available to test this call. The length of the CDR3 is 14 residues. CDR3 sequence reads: CASSLWGTAAGYTF.

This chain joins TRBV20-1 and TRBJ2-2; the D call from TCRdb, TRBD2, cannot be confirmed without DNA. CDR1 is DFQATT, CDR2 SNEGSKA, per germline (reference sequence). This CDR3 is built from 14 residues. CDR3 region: CSARDTGLAGELFF.

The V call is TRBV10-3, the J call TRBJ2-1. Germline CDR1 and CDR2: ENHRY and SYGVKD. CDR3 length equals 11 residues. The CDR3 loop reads CAISPNDEQFF.

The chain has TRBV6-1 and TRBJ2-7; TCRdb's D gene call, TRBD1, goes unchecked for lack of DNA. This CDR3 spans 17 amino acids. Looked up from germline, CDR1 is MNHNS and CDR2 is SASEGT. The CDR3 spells CASTKNSGGGFSYEQYF.

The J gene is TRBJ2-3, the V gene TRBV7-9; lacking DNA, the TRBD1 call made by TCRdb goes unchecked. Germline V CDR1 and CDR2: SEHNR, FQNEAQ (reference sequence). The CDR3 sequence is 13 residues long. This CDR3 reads CASSSGDTDTQYF.